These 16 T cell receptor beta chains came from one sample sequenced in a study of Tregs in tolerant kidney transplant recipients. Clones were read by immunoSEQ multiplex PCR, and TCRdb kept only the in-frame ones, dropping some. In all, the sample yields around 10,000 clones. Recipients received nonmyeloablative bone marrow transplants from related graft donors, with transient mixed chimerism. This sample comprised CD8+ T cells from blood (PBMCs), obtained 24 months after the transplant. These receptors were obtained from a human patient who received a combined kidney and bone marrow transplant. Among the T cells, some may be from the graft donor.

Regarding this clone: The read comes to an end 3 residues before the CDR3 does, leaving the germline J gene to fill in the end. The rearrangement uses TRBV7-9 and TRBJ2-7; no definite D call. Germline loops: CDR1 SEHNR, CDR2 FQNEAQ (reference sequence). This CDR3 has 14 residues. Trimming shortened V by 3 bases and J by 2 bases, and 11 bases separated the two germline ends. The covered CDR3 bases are TGTGCCAGCAGCTTTGAGGTTACGACCTACGAG. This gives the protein CASSFEVTTYE. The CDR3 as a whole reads CASSFEVTTYEQYF.

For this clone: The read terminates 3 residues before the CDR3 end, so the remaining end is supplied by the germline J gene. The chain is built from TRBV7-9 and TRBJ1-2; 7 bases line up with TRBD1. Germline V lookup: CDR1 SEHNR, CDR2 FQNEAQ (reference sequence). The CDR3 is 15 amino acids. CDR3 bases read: TGTGCCAGCAGCTCAGAAGACCTAGACAGGGAAGGC. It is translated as CASSSEDLDREG. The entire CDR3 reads CASSSEDLDREGYTF.

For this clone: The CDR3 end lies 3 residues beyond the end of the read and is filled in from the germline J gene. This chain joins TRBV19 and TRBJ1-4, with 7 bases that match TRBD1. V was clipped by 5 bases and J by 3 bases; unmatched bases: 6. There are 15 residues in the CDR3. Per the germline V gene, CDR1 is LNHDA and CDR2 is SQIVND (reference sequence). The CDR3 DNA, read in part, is TGTGCCAGTAGTGCGACAGGGTCGGCTAATGAAAAA. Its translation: CASSATGSANEK. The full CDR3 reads CASSATGSANEKLFF.

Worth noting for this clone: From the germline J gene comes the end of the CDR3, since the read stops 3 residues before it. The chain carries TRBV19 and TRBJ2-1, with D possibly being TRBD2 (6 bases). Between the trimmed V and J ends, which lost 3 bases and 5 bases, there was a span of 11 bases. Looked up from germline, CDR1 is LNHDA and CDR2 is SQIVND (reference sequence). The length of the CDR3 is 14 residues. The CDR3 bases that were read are TGTGCCAGTAGTATGGTCGGGGAGGACAATGAG. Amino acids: CASSMVGEDNE. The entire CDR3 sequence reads CASSMVGEDNEQFF.

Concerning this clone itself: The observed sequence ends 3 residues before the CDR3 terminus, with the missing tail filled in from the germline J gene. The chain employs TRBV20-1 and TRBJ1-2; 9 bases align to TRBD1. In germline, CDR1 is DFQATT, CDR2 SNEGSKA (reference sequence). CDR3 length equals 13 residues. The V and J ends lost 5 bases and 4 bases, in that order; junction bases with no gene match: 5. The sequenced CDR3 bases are TGCAGTGCTCGGACAGGGGAAGGCTATGGC. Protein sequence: CSARTGEGYG. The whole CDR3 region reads CSARTGEGYGYTF.

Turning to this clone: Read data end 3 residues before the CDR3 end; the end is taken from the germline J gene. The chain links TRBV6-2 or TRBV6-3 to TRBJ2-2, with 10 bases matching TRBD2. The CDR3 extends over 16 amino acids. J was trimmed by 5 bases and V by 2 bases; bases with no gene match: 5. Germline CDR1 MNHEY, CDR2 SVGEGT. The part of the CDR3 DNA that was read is TGTGCCAGCAGTTACCGGCTAGCGGGAGAAACCGGGGAG. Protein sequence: CASSYRLAGETGE. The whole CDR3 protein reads CASSYRLAGETGELFF.

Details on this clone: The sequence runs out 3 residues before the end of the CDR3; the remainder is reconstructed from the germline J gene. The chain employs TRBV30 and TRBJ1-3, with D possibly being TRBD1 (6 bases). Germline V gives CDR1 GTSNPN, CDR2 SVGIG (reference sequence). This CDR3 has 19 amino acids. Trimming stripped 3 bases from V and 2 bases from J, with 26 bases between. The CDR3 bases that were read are TGTGCCTGGAGCGGCATCAGTCCGGGACACCACCTACCTGGAAACACC. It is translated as CAWSGISPGHHLPGNT. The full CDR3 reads CAWSGISPGHHLPGNTIYF.

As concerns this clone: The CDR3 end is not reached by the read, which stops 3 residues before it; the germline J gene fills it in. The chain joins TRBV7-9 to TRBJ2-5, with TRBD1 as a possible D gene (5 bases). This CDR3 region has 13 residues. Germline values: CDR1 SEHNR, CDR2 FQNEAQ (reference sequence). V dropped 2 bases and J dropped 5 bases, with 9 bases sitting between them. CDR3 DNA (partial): TGTGCCAGCAGCTTACCAGGGTGGGAGACC. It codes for CASSLPGWET. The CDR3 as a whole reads CASSLPGWETQYF.

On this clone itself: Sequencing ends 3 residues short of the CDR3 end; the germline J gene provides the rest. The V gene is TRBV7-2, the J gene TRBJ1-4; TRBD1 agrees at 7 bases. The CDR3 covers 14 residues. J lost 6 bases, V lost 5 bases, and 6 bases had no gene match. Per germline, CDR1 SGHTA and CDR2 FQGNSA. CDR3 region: CASSDGTVDEKLFF. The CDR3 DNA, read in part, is TGTGCCAGCAGCGACGGGACAGTGGATGAAAAA. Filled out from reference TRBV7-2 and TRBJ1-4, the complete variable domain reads GAGVSQSPSNKVTEKGKDVELRCDPISGHTALYWYRQSLGQGLEFLIYFQGNSAPDKSGLPSDRFSAERTGGSVSTLTIQRTQQEDSAVYLCASSDGTVDEKLFFGSGTQLSVL.

CDR3 amino acids: CASSLAGGRTEAFF. The covered CDR3 bases are TGCGCCAGCAGCTTGGCCGGGGGGAGAACTGAA. The V call is TRBV5-1, the J call TRBJ1-1, with D possibly matching TRBD1 (5 bases). The read comes to an end 3 residues before the CDR3 does, leaving the germline J gene to fill in the end. The CDR3 length is 14 residues. The V and J ends lost 0 bases and 5 bases respectively, with 11 bases between them. In germline, CDR1 is SGHRS, CDR2 YFSETQ.

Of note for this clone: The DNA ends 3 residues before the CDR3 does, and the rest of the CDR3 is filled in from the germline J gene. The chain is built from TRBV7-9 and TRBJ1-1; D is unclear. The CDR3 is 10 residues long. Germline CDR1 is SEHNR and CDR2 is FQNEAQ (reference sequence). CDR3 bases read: TGTGCCAGCAGCCCTCCGGGG. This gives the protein CASSPPG. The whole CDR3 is CASSPPGAFF.

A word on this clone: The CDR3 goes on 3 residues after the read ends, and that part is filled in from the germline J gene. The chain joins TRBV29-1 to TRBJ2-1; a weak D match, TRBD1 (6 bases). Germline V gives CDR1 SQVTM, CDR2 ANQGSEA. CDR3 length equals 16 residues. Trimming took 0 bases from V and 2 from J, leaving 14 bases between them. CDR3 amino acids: CSVEDMTGIPYNEQFF. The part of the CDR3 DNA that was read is TGCAGCGTTGAAGATATGACAGGAATACCCTACAATGAG.

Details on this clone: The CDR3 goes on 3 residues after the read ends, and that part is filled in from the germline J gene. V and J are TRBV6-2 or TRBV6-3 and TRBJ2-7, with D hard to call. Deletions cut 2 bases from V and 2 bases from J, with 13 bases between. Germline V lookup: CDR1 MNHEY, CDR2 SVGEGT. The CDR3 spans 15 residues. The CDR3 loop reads CASSYSRLRTYEQYF. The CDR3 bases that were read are TGTGCCAGCAGTTACAGCAGGCTACGCACCTACGAG.

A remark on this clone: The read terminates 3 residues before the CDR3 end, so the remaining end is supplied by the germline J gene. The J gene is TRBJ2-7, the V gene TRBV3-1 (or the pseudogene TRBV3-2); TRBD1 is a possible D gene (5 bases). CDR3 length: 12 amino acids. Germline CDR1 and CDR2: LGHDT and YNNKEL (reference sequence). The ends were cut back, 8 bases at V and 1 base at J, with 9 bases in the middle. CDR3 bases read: TGTGCCAGCTCAGACAGTTCCTACGAG. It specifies CASSDSSYE. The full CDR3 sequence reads CASSDSSYEQYF.

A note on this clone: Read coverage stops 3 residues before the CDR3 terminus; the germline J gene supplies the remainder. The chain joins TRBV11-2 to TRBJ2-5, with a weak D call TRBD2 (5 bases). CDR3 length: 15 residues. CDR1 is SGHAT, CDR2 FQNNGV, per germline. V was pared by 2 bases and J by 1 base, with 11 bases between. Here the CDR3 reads CASSLTASLQETQYF. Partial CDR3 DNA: TGTGCCAGCAGCTTAACGGCTAGCCTCCAAGAGACC.

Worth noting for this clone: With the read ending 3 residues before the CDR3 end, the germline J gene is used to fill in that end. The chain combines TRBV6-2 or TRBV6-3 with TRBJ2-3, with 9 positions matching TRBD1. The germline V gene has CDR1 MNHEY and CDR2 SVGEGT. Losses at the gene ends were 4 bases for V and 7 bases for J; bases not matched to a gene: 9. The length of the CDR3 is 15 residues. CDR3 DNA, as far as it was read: TGTGCCAGCAGTTGGGACAGGGTATCTGGGAATACG. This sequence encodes CASSWDRVSGNT. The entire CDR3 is CASSWDRVSGNTQYF.